This T cell receptor (beta chain) was recorded in a study of blood T cell repertoires in COVID-19 (dated by TCRdb to 2019 to 2021). About the study as a whole: Collaborator samples came from the United States, Italy and Spain and covered acute and convalescent phases of COVID-19. HLA class I and class II types, where available, came from metadata supplied by the sample provider rather than from assay-based typing. Subjects who had been exposed to COVID-19, were actively infected with it, or had recovered from it provided the deeply sampled blood TCRbeta repertoires that made up the dataset. The sample metadata nearly always contained a de-identified subject ID, COVID-19 status, age in years and sex. The samples were drawn from the first 160 participants of the ongoing ImmuneRACE study and from some 1,300 subjects provided by 6 global collaborators. The material from the prospective study consisted of cDNA or gDNA derived from T cells, B-cell-depleted T cells, or PBMCs. The repertoires were released in a freely available public database meant as a resource for research on the immune response to SARS-CoV-2.

One collaborating source in Seattle enrolled patients while the patients were actively infected and followed the patients over time throughout the course of disease. The collaborating institutions used their own protocols to collect whole blood in K2EDTA tubes. For TCRbeta analysis, collaborators shipped samples as frozen whole blood, isolated PBMCs, or DNA extracted from either of those sample types. The study at large found these results: The amount of clinical and demographic metadata varied by source and participant and was provided uncurated.

A word on this clone: There is no known antigen for this receptor. No per-base quality is available; no much larger clone lies one base away.

TCRbeta CDR3 regions were amplified from genomic DNA by means of the immunoSEQ Assay, a bias-controlled multiplex PCR. The authors' analysis ran thus. Nucleated cell counts per sample were estimated from amplification of reference gene primers within the assay. To quantify the absolute abundance of each unique TCRbeta CDR3 rearrangement, sequence reads were collapsed and filtered. For each sample, productive Simpson clonality was calculated as the square root of Simpson's diversity index over productive rearrangements. TCRdb stores this immuneACCESS table with in-frame sequences only. Part of the clones is absent; in the studies checked, under half of the shortfall reflects unresolved V genes, and no reason is known for the rest. The D gene and trimming were derived from the DNA, and the V and J assignments and clone size from that table. In this sample the table shows about 480,000 clones, approximately 92% of which occur a single time. The top ten clones comprise around 0.9% of the sample.

Compared with germline, V lacks 6 bases and J lacks 8 bases; bases without a gene match: 4. The germline V gene sets CDR1 to SNHLY and CDR2 to FYNNEI. The CDR3 numbers 13 residues from cysteine through phenylalanine. The DNA shown is the 39-base CDR3, in frame from base 1. Sequenced: peripheral blood. This TCR was sampled from a man between 18 and 35 years old with COVID-19, enrolled during active disease. The chain is made from TRBV2 and TRBJ1-4, and 9 junctional nucleotides match TRBD1. The CDR3 has the sequence CASRGTGLEKLFF. The DNA reads as follows: TGTGCCAGCAGGGGGACAGGGTTGGAAAAACTGTTTTTT. Beyond the CDR3, the reference TRBV2 and TRBJ1-4 genes provide the residues; the full variable domain reads: EPEVTQTPSHQVTQMGQEVILRCVPISNHLYFYWYRQILGQKVEFLVSFYNNEISEKSEIFDDQFSVERPDGSNFTLKIRSTKLEDSAMYFCASRGTGLEKLFFGSGTQLSVL.